These 30 T cell receptor beta chains were sequenced from one sample in a study of cytomegalovirus exposure and HLA in healthy donors. The PCR was carried out with 60 Vbeta primers and 13 Jbeta primers. Clones were read by immunoSEQ multiplex PCR, and TCRdb kept only the in-frame ones, dropping some. Of about 200,000 clones detected, around 88% appear once; the ten largest clones hold 0.31%. The sample comprised PBMCs. These receptors originate from a woman younger than 45 in good health and CMV-seronegative.

The chain joins TRBV19 to TRBJ1-1; no definite D call. The V gene's germline CDR1 is LNHDA and CDR2 SQIVND (reference sequence). With 7 bases removed from V and 4 bases from J, the gap between germline ends came to 16 bases. The CDR3 runs 14 residues. The CDR3 DNA follows: TGTGCCAGTACAGAGGAGAGGCGGCTCACTGAAGCTTTCTTT. Translated: CASTEERRLTEAFF.

The CDR3 reads CASSGLLSGNTIYF. In DNA form, the CDR3 reads TGTGCCAGCAGTGGACTCCTCTCTGGAAACACCATATATTTT. The V call is TRBV2, the J call TRBJ1-3; D unclear. Germline V gene sequence: CDR1 SNHLY, CDR2 FYNNEI. This CDR3 is 14 amino acids long. Trimming stripped 4 bases from V and 0 bases from J, with 7 bases between.

The chain links TRBV6-1 to TRBJ2-5, with D possibly matching TRBD2 (7 bases). The CDR3 is 13 amino acids. V gave up 10 bases and J gave up 5 bases, with 17 bases separating them. Germline V gives CDR1 MNHNS, CDR2 SASEGT. This CDR3 is CATLRGAGETQYF. Here the CDR3 DNA reads TGTGCCACTCTTCGGGGGGCCGGGGAGACCCAGTACTTC.

This chain connects TRBV4-2 to TRBJ1-2; perhaps TRBD1 as D (5 bases). Germline loops: CDR1 LGHNA, CDR2 YNFKEQ. Trimming took 5 bases from V and 3 from J, leaving 25 bases between them. The CDR3 is 18 amino acids. The DNA of the CDR3 is TGTGCCAGCAGCTACAACCGGATCTCAGGGCGTGGAGACTATGGCTACACCTTC. As protein: CASSYNRISGRGDYGYTF.

The J gene is TRBJ2-2, the V gene TRBV21-1; the D call TRBD1 from the table was never checked on the DNA. TRBV21-1 is a pseudogene locus. The CDR3 spans 16 residues. The CDR3, as DNA: TGTGCCAGCAGCCTCCAGGGGACAGGGGACACCGGGGAGCTGTTTTTT. Translation: CASSLQGTGDTGELFF.

The CDR3 spells CASSPVTDNSPLHF. The CDR3 region has the DNA TGTGCCAGCAGTCCCGTGACAGATAATTCACCCCTCCACTTT. The chain joins TRBV28 to TRBJ1-6; possible D gene TRBD1, 5 bases. Germline V gene sequence: CDR1 MDHEN, CDR2 SYDVKM. Trimming stripped 5 bases from V and 5 bases from J, with 10 bases between. The CDR3 runs to 14 residues. The full variable domain, with the rest looked up from reference TRBV28 and TRBJ1-6, is DVKVTQSSRYLVKRTGEKVFLECVQDMDHENMFWYRQDPGLGLRLIYFSYDVKMKEKGDIPEGYSVSREKKERFSLILESASTNQTSMYLCASSPVTDNSPLHFGNGTRLTVT.

The CDR3 nucleotides read TGTGCCAGCAGCCAAGAGTTCAGGGGGACGAACACCGGGGAGCTGTTTTTT. Translation: CASSQEFRGTNTGELFF. The chain employs TRBV4-2 and TRBJ2-2; 7 nucleotides line up with TRBD1. The CDR3 covers 17 residues. The germline V gene has CDR1 LGHNA and CDR2 YNFKEQ. V lost 0 bases to trimming and J lost 0 bases; unmatched junction nucleotides: 4.

V and J are TRBV6-5 and TRBJ2-5; tentative D call: TRBD2 (5 bases). CDR1 MNHEY and CDR2 SVGAGI come from the germline V gene. The CDR3 has 11 residues. Trimming cost V 6 bases and J 4 bases, with 6 bases left between them. The CDR3 nucleotides are TGTGCCAGCAGGAGGGCAGAGACCCAGTACTTC. Residues: CASRRAETQYF.

CDR3 residues: CASSSGLTSGRSEQYF. In nucleotides, the CDR3 is TGTGCCAGCAGCAGCGGACTCACTAGCGGGAGGTCCGAGCAGTACTTC. J is TRBJ2-7 and V is TRBV5-6; TRBD2 aligns across 12 bases. The V gene's germline CDR1 is SGHDT and CDR2 YYEEEE. The CDR3 loop spans 16 amino acids. After removal of 4 bases from V and 6 bases from J, the junction contained 11 bases not matched to a gene. The variable domain in full, with the rest retrieved from reference TRBV5-6 and TRBJ2-7, is DAGVTQSPTHLIKTRGQQVTLRCSPKSGHDTVSWYQQALGQGPQFIFQYYEEEERQRGNFPDRFSGHQFPNYSSELNVNALLLGDSALYLCASSSGLTSGRSEQYFGPGTRLTVT.

The genes are TRBV7-9 and TRBJ2-2; D unresolved. The CDR3 contains 15 residues. V was shortened by 1 base and J by 3 bases, with 9 bases between the two germline ends. The germline V gene encodes CDR1 SEHNR and CDR2 FQNEAQ (reference sequence). The chain's CDR3 is CASSLDSQDTGELFF. The DNA of the CDR3 is TGTGCCAGCAGCTTAGATAGTCAGGACACCGGGGAGCTGTTTTTT.

The chain joins TRBV18 to TRBJ2-1; 9 bases are shared with TRBD2. The CDR3 consists of 16 residues. V was pared by 3 bases and J by 2 bases, with 5 bases of the junction left unmatched. Per the germline V gene, CDR1 is KGHSH and CDR2 is LQKENI. The CDR3 sequence: CASSPSGRSTYNEQFF. The CDR3 bases are TGTGCCAGCTCACCTAGCGGGAGATCAACCTACAATGAGCAGTTCTTC. Full variable domain (missing parts from reference TRBV18 and TRBJ2-1): NAGVMQNPRHLVRRRGQEARLRCSPMKGHSHVYWYRQLPEEGLKFMVYLQKENIIDESGMPKERFSAEFPKEGPSILRIQQVVRGDSAAYFCASSPSGRSTYNEQFFGPGTRLTVL.

The chain carries TRBV6-1 and TRBJ2-7; 8 positions agree with TRBD1. The CDR3 extends over 13 amino acids. The germline gives CDR1 MNHNS, CDR2 SASEGT. V lost 4 bases to trimming and J lost 6 bases; unmatched junction nucleotides: 5. This CDR3 is CASSVGRGPEQYF. In DNA, the CDR3 is TGTGCCAGCAGTGTCGGCAGGGGGCCCGAGCAGTACTTC.

The chain recombines TRBV2 with TRBJ2-7; D gene unclear. Germline assignment: CDR1 SNHLY and CDR2 FYNNEI. This CDR3 has 13 amino acids. Between the trimmed V and J ends, which lost 2 bases and 4 bases, there was a span of 9 bases. The chain's CDR3 is CASSEKPSYEQYF. The DNA for the CDR3 is TGTGCCAGCAGTGAAAAGCCGTCTTACGAGCAGTACTTC. Combining the CDR3 with reference TRBV2 and TRBJ2-7 gives the whole variable domain EPEVTQTPSHQVTQMGQEVILRCVPISNHLYFYWYRQILGQKVEFLVSFYNNEISEKSEIFDDQFSVERPDGSNFTLKIRSTKLEDSAMYFCASSEKPSYEQYFGPGTRLTVT.

This clone has a single count. This chain connects TRBV5-1 to TRBJ2-7; 8 bases are a match to TRBD1. Trimming cost V 4 bases and J 9 bases; bases outside gene matches: 3. This CDR3 comprises 11 residues. Germline CDR1 is SGHRS and CDR2 is YFSETQ. The DNA for the CDR3 is TGCGCCAGCAGCAGCGGACAGGGGCAGTACTTC. Its protein product is CASSSGQGQYF.

This chain links TRBV2 with TRBJ2-6; possibly TRBD1 for D (6 bases). Germline V gives CDR1 SNHLY, CDR2 FYNNEI. The CDR3 runs to 16 residues. V shed 6 bases and J shed 0 bases, with 12 bases lying between them. CDR3: CASSGTWSSGANVLTF. The CDR3 nucleotides are TGTGCCAGCAGCGGGACATGGAGCTCTGGGGCCAACGTCCTGACTTTC.

The chain is built from TRBV5-1 and TRBJ2-2; 9 bases fit TRBD1. After removal of 2 bases from V and 4 bases from J, the junction contained 6 bases not matched to a gene. This CDR3 is 16 amino acids long. CDR1 is SGHRS, CDR2 YFSETQ, per germline. The CDR3 nucleotides are TGCGCCAGCAGCTTTCTCGGGACAGGGTTCACCGGGGAGCTGTTTTTT. This gives the protein CASSFLGTGFTGELFF. The full variable domain, rest sourced from reference TRBV5-1 and TRBJ2-2, is KAGVTQTPRYLIKTRGQQVTLSCSPISGHRSVSWYQQTPGQGLQFLFEYFSETQRNKGNFPGRFSGRQFSNSRSEMNVSTLELGDSALYLCASSFLGTGFTGELFFGEGSRLTVL.

The V call is TRBV19, the J call TRBJ2-1, with 7 bases identical to TRBD1. J was trimmed by 8 bases and V by 4 bases; bases with no gene match: 5. Per germline, CDR1 LNHDA and CDR2 SQIVND (reference sequence). The CDR3 length is 13 residues. The CDR3, as DNA: TGTGCCAGTAGTACACCGACAGGGCATGAGCAGTTCTTC. Translation gives CASSTPTGHEQFF.

The CDR3 DNA sequence: TGTGCCAGCAGCGGACTAGCGGGTTTCGGAGAGACCCAGTACTTC. Translating it yields CASSGLAGFGETQYF. The chain recombines TRBV6-1 with TRBJ2-5; 11 positions agree with TRBD2. Germline CDR1 reads MNHNS; CDR2 reads SASEGT. Trimming took 6 bases from V and 4 from J; bases not matched to a gene: 7. The CDR3 has 15 amino acids.

On this clone: The same CDR3 is also encoded by other DNA sequences in this sample. The gene calls are TRBV28 and TRBJ2-1; 9 bases map to TRBD2. V lost 2 bases to trimming and J lost 7 bases; unmatched junction nucleotides: 3. This CDR3 contains 14 residues. Germline values: CDR1 MDHEN, CDR2 SYDVKM. The CDR3 region is CASSLAGGNNEQFF. For the CDR3, the DNA is TGTGCCAGCAGTTTAGCGGGAGGGAATAATGAGCAGTTCTTC. The full variable domain, its missing parts supplied by reference TRBV28 and TRBJ2-1, is DVKVTQSSRYLVKRTGEKVFLECVQDMDHENMFWYRQDPGLGLRLIYFSYDVKMKEKGDIPEGYSVSREKKERFSLILESASTNQTSMYLCASSLAGGNNEQFFGPGTRLTVL.

The chain links TRBV28 to TRBJ1-2; possible D gene TRBD1, 5 bases. Germline CDR1 and CDR2: MDHEN and SYDVKM. The CDR3 extends over 12 amino acids. V was trimmed by 5 bases and J by 6 bases, leaving 10 bases between them. The CDR3 DNA reads TGTGCCAGCAGTGAGGGACTCGATGGCTACACCTTC. This codes for CASSEGLDGYTF.

The gene calls are TRBV19 and TRBJ1-2; tentatively, D is TRBD1 (5 bases). The CDR3 totals 13 residues. Germline assignment: CDR1 LNHDA and CDR2 SQIVND (reference sequence). V shed 9 bases and J shed 7 bases, with 18 bases lying between them. CDR3 DNA: TGTGCCAGCCGCCCAGGAGGGGCACGTGGCTACACCTTC. Protein sequence: CASRPGGARGYTF. Supplemented by reference TRBV19 and TRBJ1-2, the full variable domain reads DGGITQSPKYLFRKEGQNVTLSCEQNLNHDAMYWYRQDPGQGLRLIYYSQIVNDFQKGDIAEGYSVSREKKESFPLTVTSAQKNPTAFYLCASRPGGARGYTFGSGTRLTVV.

The chain has TRBV9 and TRBJ2-2; D possibly corresponds to TRBD1 (5 bases). This CDR3 spans 15 amino acids. Germline V lookup: CDR1 SGDLS, CDR2 YYNGEE. Trimming cost V 0 bases and J 4 bases, with 10 bases left between them. CDR3 region: CASSVGQFGTGELFF. The CDR3 DNA reads TGTGCCAGCAGCGTAGGACAGTTTGGCACCGGGGAGCTGTTTTTT.

The chain couples TRBV5-6 to TRBJ2-7, with 9 bases aligning to TRBD1. Germline V lookup: CDR1 SGHDT, CDR2 YYEEEE. The CDR3 contains 16 residues. Trimming removed 2 bases from V and 3 bases from J; junction bases left unmatched: 9. CDR3 in amino acids: CASSLRQGVLFYEQYF. The CDR3 DNA reads TGTGCCAGCAGCTTACGACAGGGGGTATTGTTCTACGAGCAGTACTTC.

This CDR3 is CASSSRRDRGLGYTF. The DNA for the CDR3 is TGTGCCAGCAGCTCCCGCCGGGACAGGGGTCTGGGCTACACCTTC. This chain connects TRBV7-8 to TRBJ1-2; TRBD1 matches 10 bases. The CDR3 extends over 15 amino acids. In germline, CDR1 is SGHVS, CDR2 FQNEAQ. V was clipped by 4 bases and J by 8 bases; unmatched bases: 10.

This chain links TRBV6-1 with TRBJ2-1; 7 positions agree with TRBD2. There are 22 residues in the CDR3. The V segment lost 1 base and the J segment 0 bases; nucleotides outside the gene matches: 21. Germline V gene lookup returns CDR1 MNHNS and CDR2 SASEGT. As DNA, the CDR3 is TGTGCCAGCAGTGAAGATGCAAGAACACTAGCGACCATATTAAGCTCCTACAATGAGCAGTTCTTC. As protein: CASSEDARTLATILSSYNEQFF.

This sequence joins TRBV27 and TRBJ2-1, with D perhaps matching TRBD2 (6 bases). This CDR3 is built from 15 residues. Germline lookup yields CDR1 MNHEY and CDR2 SMNVEV (reference sequence). Trimming took 0 bases from V and 3 from J, leaving 9 bases between them. The CDR3 DNA is TGTGCCAGCAGTTTATCCCGGGAGAGCTACAATGAGCAGTTCTTC. Encoded protein: CASSLSRESYNEQFF.

The chain is built from TRBV6-5 and TRBJ2-1; D unclear. The V and J ends lost 2 bases and 1 base respectively, with 12 bases between them. Germline V gene sequence: CDR1 MNHEY, CDR2 SVGAGI. The length of the CDR3 is 16 residues. The CDR3 nucleotides read TGTGCCAGCAGTTACATTTGGGCAGGTTCCTACAATGAGCAGTTCTTC. Protein sequence: CASSYIWAGSYNEQFF.

This clone was counted once. The chain links TRBV2 to TRBJ2-3, with 10 bases aligning to TRBD2. Germline V gives CDR1 SNHLY, CDR2 FYNNEI. J gave up 9 bases and V 3 bases, and 3 bases lay outside the gene matches. The CDR3 is 13 residues long. The CDR3: CASSEASGGTQYF. The DNA of the CDR3 is TGTGCCAGCAGTGAGGCTAGCGGGGGAACGCAGTATTTT.

The chain recombines TRBV29-1 with TRBJ2-7, with 7 bases lining up with TRBD1. The CDR3 runs 15 residues. In germline, CDR1 is SQVTM, CDR2 ANQGSEA. The V and J ends lost 7 bases and 3 bases, in that order; junction bases with no gene match: 15. The CDR3 region has the DNA TGCAGCGCTGAGGATTGGACAGGAGACCGCTACGAGCAGTACTTC. This translates into CSAEDWTGDRYEQYF.

The V and J genes are TRBV19 and TRBJ2-1, with D maybe TRBD2 (6 bases). There are 14 residues in the CDR3. Germline V gives CDR1 LNHDA, CDR2 SQIVND (reference sequence). The ends were cut back, 4 bases at V and 8 bases at J, with 15 bases in the middle. The CDR3: CASSTPWGVDEQFF. The CDR3 coding sequence is TGTGCCAGTAGTACCCCGTGGGGGGTGGATGAGCAGTTCTTC.